The 15 T cell receptor beta chains listed next were all sequenced from one sample in a study of shared clonotypes between healthy human individuals. The table came from immunoSEQ multiplex PCR; TCRdb's copy has only in-frame clones and leaves some out. The sample records fewer than 2.5 million clones, approximately 94% being singletons. Sequencing was carried out using naive CD4+ T cells from PBMCs. This sample's subset: CD45RA+ positively selected. Receptors were obtained from a man between 18 and 35 years old in good health. Some clones in this sample may be carry-over from other donors' samples.

This clone came up once. The chain couples TRBV28 to TRBJ2-7; 12 bases align to TRBD1. The CDR3 has 13 amino acids. J lost 5 bases, V lost 6 bases, and 2 bases had no gene match. Germline lookup yields CDR1 MDHEN and CDR2 SYDVKM. In DNA form, the CDR3 reads TGTGCCAGCAGGGGGACAGGGGGCCACGAGCAGTACTTC. It is translated as CASRGTGGHEQYF.

The sample holds one count of this clone. V gene TRBV27 combines with J gene TRBJ1-5; D not certain. The CDR3 length is 16 residues. The germline gives CDR1 MNHEY, CDR2 SMNVEV (reference sequence). The V and J ends lost 5 bases and 0 bases respectively, with 14 bases between them. The CDR3 here is CASSPTDPYSNQPQHF. The CDR3 bases are TGTGCCAGCAGTCCCACCGACCCTTATAGCAATCAGCCCCAGCATTTT.

This clone occurred once. The V and J genes are TRBV28 and TRBJ2-3; TRBD2 matches at 15 bases. The CDR3 length is 16 residues. The trim removed 8 bases at V and 3 bases at J, leaving 6 bases unmatched. The germline V gene encodes CDR1 MDHEN and CDR2 SYDVKM. CDR3 region: CASHEGTSGRTDTQYF. CDR3 bases: TGTGCCAGCCACGAAGGGACTAGCGGGAGGACAGATACGCAGTATTTT. The entire variable domain, with the rest obtained from reference TRBV28 and TRBJ2-3, is as follows: DVKVTQSSRYLVKRTGEKVFLECVQDMDHENMFWYRQDPGLGLRLIYFSYDVKMKEKGDIPEGYSVSREKKERFSLILESASTNQTSMYLCASHEGTSGRTDTQYFGPGTRLTVL.

This chain links TRBV9 with TRBJ2-1; D not resolved. CDR1 and CDR2 (germline): SGDLS, YYNGEE. There are 16 residues in the CDR3. The V and J ends lost 1 base and 4 bases respectively, with 15 bases between them. The CDR3 coding sequence is TGTGCCAGCAGCGTAAAATCAGGTACAACGTACAATGAGCAGTTCTTC. It translates to CASSVKSGTTYNEQFF.

This clone was detected once. The gene calls are TRBV5-1 and TRBJ2-5; 7 bases are shared with TRBD1. Germline V CDR1 and CDR2: SGHRS, YFSETQ. Trimming at V came to 4 bases and at J to 2 bases, leaving 8 bases not matched to a gene. The CDR3 is 15 amino acids. The CDR3 DNA follows: TGCGCCAGCAGCCCCGGGACAGCAATACAAGAGACCCAGTACTTC. Translation gives CASSPGTAIQETQYF.

The J gene is TRBJ1-5, the V gene TRBV28; no firm D call. Trimming cost V 6 bases and J 11 bases, with 14 bases left between them. Germline V gene lookup returns CDR1 MDHEN and CDR2 SYDVKM. This CDR3 has 12 residues. Here the CDR3 DNA reads TGTGCCAGCAGGGATCCGGCCGCGGCCCAGCATTTT. It encodes CASRDPAAAQHF.

This chain connects TRBV10-2 to TRBJ2-7; D not resolved. V was clipped by 0 bases and J by 3 bases, with 9 bases between them. CDR1 is WSHSY, CDR2 SAAADI, per germline. This CDR3 is 14 amino acids long. The CDR3 sequence is CASSESGWRYEQYF. CDR3 nucleotides: TGCGCCAGCAGTGAGTCGGGTTGGCGCTACGAGCAGTACTTC.

With regard to this clone: Other DNA sequences within the sample encode an identical CDR3. This sequence joins TRBV18 and TRBJ2-6; no firm D call. This CDR3 is 14 amino acids long. With 2 bases removed from V and 2 bases from J, the gap between germline ends came to 4 bases. Germline V gene sequence: CDR1 KGHSH, CDR2 LQKENI. The CDR3 DNA follows: TGTGCCAGCTCACCATCTACTGGGGCCAACGTCCTGACTTTC. As protein: CASSPSTGANVLTF.

Turning to this clone: Other DNA sequences in the same sample also yield this CDR3. The J gene is TRBJ2-7, the V gene TRBV4-3; 13 bases agree with TRBD2. Germline V lookup: CDR1 LGHNA, CDR2 YSLEER. The V segment lost 1 base and the J segment 3 bases; nucleotides outside the gene matches: 0. The CDR3 has 15 amino acids. CDR3 amino acids: CASSQGLAGGYEQYF. In nucleotides, the CDR3 is TGCGCCAGCAGCCAAGGACTAGCGGGAGGCTACGAGCAGTACTTC.

The chain is built from TRBV7-2 and TRBJ2-7; D assignment may be TRBD1 or TRBD2 (5 bases each). Germline CDR1 reads SGHTA; CDR2 reads FQGNSA. This CDR3 comprises 15 residues. Trimming cost V 1 base and J 3 bases, with 13 bases left between them. The CDR3 coding sequence is TGTGCCAGCAGCTTAGTAGGGACCCTTGACTACGAGCAGTACTTC. This codes for CASSLVGTLDYEQYF.

To note about this clone: Other DNA sequences of this sample code for an identical CDR3. This chain joins TRBV5-4 and TRBJ2-7; D is perhaps TRBD2 (5 bases). The CDR3 consists of 14 residues. The germline V gene has CDR1 SGHNT and CDR2 YYREEE (reference sequence). V was trimmed by 0 bases and J by 4 bases, leaving 11 bases between them. The CDR3 DNA follows: TGTGCCAGCAGCTTGGCCAGCGGCAGATACGAGCAGTACTTC. It translates to CASSLASGRYEQYF.

This clone has just one count. Other DNA sequences within the sample encode an identical CDR3. This sequence joins TRBV5-1 and TRBJ2-5; D not certain. The CDR3 loop spans 14 amino acids. CDR1 SGHRS and CDR2 YFSETQ come from the germline V gene. V was trimmed by 0 bases and J by 3 bases, leaving 9 bases between them. Here the CDR3 DNA reads TGCGCCAGCAGCTTGGACCGGTCAAAAGAGACCCAGTACTTC. Amino acids: CASSLDRSKETQYF.

The chain recombines TRBV6-6 with TRBJ2-5, with D tentatively TRBD2 (5 bases). The CDR3 runs to 14 residues. The germline CDR1 and CDR2 sequences are MNHNY and SVGAGI (reference sequence). V gave up 8 bases and J gave up 5 bases, with 18 bases separating them. The CDR3 loop reads CASARFPGLETQYF. CDR3 sequence (DNA): TGTGCCAGCGCAAGGTTTCCGGGGTTGGAGACCCAGTACTTC.

The DNA for the CDR3 is TGTGCCAGCACCCCGGGACAGGGCTGGAACACTGAAGCTTTCTTT. Its translation: CASTPGQGWNTEAFF. The chain joins TRBV27 to TRBJ1-1, with 9 bases that match TRBD1. In germline, CDR1 is MNHEY, CDR2 SMNVEV (reference sequence). The CDR3 sequence is 15 residues long. V gave up 7 bases and J gave up 1 base; unmatched junction bases: 7.

This chain uses TRBV11-2 with TRBJ1-2; D may be TRBD1 (6 bases). Looked up from germline, CDR1 is SGHAT and CDR2 is FQNNGV. V was pared by 5 bases and J by 8 bases, with 18 bases between. This CDR3 spans 14 amino acids. CDR3 sequence reads: CASSPITGTGGYTF. CDR3 coding DNA: TGTGCCAGCAGCCCGATCACAGGGACGGGAGGCTACACCTTC.